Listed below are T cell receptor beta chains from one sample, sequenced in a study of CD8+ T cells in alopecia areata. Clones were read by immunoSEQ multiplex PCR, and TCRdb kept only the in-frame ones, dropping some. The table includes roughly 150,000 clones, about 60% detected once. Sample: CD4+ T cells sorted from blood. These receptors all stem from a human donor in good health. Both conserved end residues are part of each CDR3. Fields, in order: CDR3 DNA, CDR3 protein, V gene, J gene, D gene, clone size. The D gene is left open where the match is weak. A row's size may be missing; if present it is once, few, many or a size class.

cdr3_nt: TGTGCCAGCAGCGTAGAAGTGGGGCTGCGCTATGGCTACACCTTC
cdr3_aa: CASSVEVGLRYGYTF
v_call: TRBV9
j_call: TRBJ1-2
d_call: -
clone_size: few

cdr3_nt: TGCAGCGCCCTACTAGCGGGAGTGATTGAGCAGTTCTTC
cdr3_aa: CSALLAGVIEQFF
v_call: TRBV29-1
j_call: TRBJ2-1
d_call: TRBD2
clone_size: -

cdr3_nt: TGCAGCGCGTCCCGAGGGACATCATCCTACGAGCAGTACTTC
cdr3_aa: CSASRGTSSYEQYF
v_call: TRBV29-1
j_call: TRBJ2-7
d_call: -
clone_size: -

cdr3_nt: TGTGCCAGCAGCTTAGCGCTCGCAGATACGCAGTATTTT
cdr3_aa: CASSLALADTQYF
v_call: TRBV7-9
j_call: TRBJ2-3
d_call: -
clone_size: -

cdr3_nt: TGCAGCGTTCGAGGGGGTTACGAGCAGTACTTC
cdr3_aa: CSVRGGYEQYF
v_call: TRBV29-1
j_call: TRBJ2-7
d_call: -
clone_size: -

cdr3_nt: TGCGCCAGCAGCCAAGTTAAAGGTCGGACAGCCGGGCCCTACAATGAGCAGTTCTTC
cdr3_aa: CASSQVKGRTAGPYNEQFF
v_call: TRBV4-1
j_call: TRBJ2-1
d_call: -
clone_size: -

cdr3_nt: TGTGCCTGGAGTCAGTCCCCTGGGGCCAACGTCCTGACTTTC
cdr3_aa: CAWSQSPGANVLTF
v_call: TRBV30
j_call: TRBJ2-6
d_call: -
clone_size: -

cdr3_nt: TGTGCCAGCAGCCTGACAGATTCTGGAAACACCATATATTTT
cdr3_aa: CASSLTDSGNTIYF
v_call: TRBV7-8
j_call: TRBJ1-3
d_call: -
clone_size: few

cdr3_nt: TGTGCCGGGGGGTACTCTGAAGCTTTCTTT
cdr3_aa: CAGGYSEAFF
v_call: TRBV6-5
j_call: TRBJ1-1
d_call: -
clone_size: -

cdr3_nt: TGTGCCAGCAGTTTACGGGGAGAGACCCAGTACTTC
cdr3_aa: CASSLRGETQYF
v_call: TRBV27
j_call: TRBJ2-5
d_call: -
clone_size: -

cdr3_nt: TGTGCCAGCAGTGTAGCGGGAGCGGGAGAGCAGTACTTC
cdr3_aa: CASSVAGAGEQYF
v_call: TRBV6-6
j_call: TRBJ2-7
d_call: TRBD2
clone_size: few

cdr3_nt: TGTGCCAGCAGTGAATCTGAGAGCACGCAGTATTTT
cdr3_aa: CASSESESTQYF
v_call: TRBV25-1
j_call: TRBJ2-3
d_call: -
clone_size: -

cdr3_nt: TGTGCCAGCTTTCCGGGGGCGCAAGACACTGAAGCTTTCTTT
cdr3_aa: CASFPGAQDTEAFF
v_call: TRBV28
j_call: TRBJ1-1
d_call: -
clone_size: -

cdr3_nt: TGCGCCAGCAGCTTGGCCTCGGGCACTGAAGCTTTCTTT
cdr3_aa: CASSLASGTEAFF
v_call: TRBV5-1
j_call: TRBJ1-1
d_call: -
clone_size: -

cdr3_nt: TGCGCCAGCAGCCAAGCAGGATTTGAGCACACAGATACGCAGTATTTT
cdr3_aa: CASSQAGFEHTDTQYF
v_call: TRBV4-1
j_call: TRBJ2-3
d_call: -
clone_size: -

cdr3_nt: TGTGCCACCAGCGTGGGACAGCACCCCGGGGAGCTGTTTTTT
cdr3_aa: CATSVGQHPGELFF
v_call: TRBV15
j_call: TRBJ2-2
d_call: TRBD1
clone_size: few

cdr3_nt: TGTGCCAGCAGCGGTGGACAGGGGATGAAAAGCATTCAGTACTTC
cdr3_aa: CASSGGQGMKSIQYF
v_call: TRBV7-2
j_call: TRBJ2-4
d_call: TRBD1
clone_size: -

cdr3_nt: TGTGCCAGCAGCTTGGCCCTAGTGAGGGCCACAGATACGCAGTATTTT
cdr3_aa: CASSLALVRATDTQYF
v_call: TRBV5-4
j_call: TRBJ2-3
d_call: -
clone_size: -

cdr3_nt: TGCAGCGTTAGAGAGGGCCTCTACAATGAGCAGTTCTTC
cdr3_aa: CSVREGLYNEQFF
v_call: TRBV29-1
j_call: TRBJ2-1
d_call: -
clone_size: few

cdr3_nt: TGCGCCAGCAGCCAACAGAGGACTAGCGTAGCGTACGAGCAGTACTTC
cdr3_aa: CASSQQRTSVAYEQYF
v_call: TRBV4-1
j_call: TRBJ2-7
d_call: TRBD2
clone_size: -

cdr3_nt: TGCGCCAGCAGTCAAACCGACGTGACAGGGCAATACGAGCAGTACTTC
cdr3_aa: CASSQTDVTGQYEQYF
v_call: TRBV23-1
j_call: TRBJ2-7
d_call: TRBD1
clone_size: -

cdr3_nt: TGCGCCAGCAGCTTGGGGTCCGGGACAGGGACCTACAATGAGCAGTTCTTC
cdr3_aa: CASSLGSGTGTYNEQFF
v_call: TRBV5-1
j_call: TRBJ2-1
d_call: TRBD1
clone_size: many